This TCR beta chain comes out of a study of T cell changes during pregnancy in multiple sclerosis. Repertoires were generated with immunoSEQ multiplex PCR, while TCRdb's copy carries only in-frame clones and drops some. The sample holds about 89,000 clones, around 94% seen once. The receptor's source is a female donor with multiple sclerosis, enrolled in a pregnancy study. Specimen: peripheral blood, collected in the third trimester of pregnancy.

The CDR3 spells CASSEMGQALSYEQYF. In DNA, the CDR3 is TGTGCCAGCAGTGAAATGGGACAGGCCCTATCCTACGAGCAGTACTTC. This chain uses TRBV6-1 with TRBJ2-7, with 8 bases identical to TRBD1. The ends lost 2 bases at V and 1 base at J; junction bases unmatched: 7. Per germline, CDR1 MNHNS and CDR2 SASEGT. The CDR3 length is 16 residues.